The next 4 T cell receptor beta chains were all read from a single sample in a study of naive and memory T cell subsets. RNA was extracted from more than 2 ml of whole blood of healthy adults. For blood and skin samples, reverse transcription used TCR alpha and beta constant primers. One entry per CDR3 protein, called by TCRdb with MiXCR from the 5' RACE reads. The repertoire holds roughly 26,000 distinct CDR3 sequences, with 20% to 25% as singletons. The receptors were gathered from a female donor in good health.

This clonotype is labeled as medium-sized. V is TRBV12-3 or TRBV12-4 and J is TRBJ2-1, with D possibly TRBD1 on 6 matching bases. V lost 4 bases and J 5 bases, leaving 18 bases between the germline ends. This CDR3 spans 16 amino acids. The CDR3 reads CASSSGWTVPHNEQFF. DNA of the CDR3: TGTGCCAGCAGTTCTGGATGGACAGTCCCCCACAATGAGCAGTTCTTC.

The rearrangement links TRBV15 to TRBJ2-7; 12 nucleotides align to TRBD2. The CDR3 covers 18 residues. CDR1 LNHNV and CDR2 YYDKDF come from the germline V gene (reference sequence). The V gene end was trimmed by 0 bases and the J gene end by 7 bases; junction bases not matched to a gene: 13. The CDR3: CATSRDAPLAGGRREQYF. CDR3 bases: TGTGCCACCAGCAGAGATGCCCCACTAGCGGGAGGACGAAGGGAGCAGTACTTC.

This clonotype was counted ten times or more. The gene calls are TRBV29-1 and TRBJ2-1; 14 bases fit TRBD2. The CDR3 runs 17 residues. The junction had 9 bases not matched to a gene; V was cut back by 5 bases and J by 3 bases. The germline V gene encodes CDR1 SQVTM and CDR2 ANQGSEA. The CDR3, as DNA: TGCAGCGTTCATGGACTAGCGGGGGGCCAGAACTACAATGAGCAGTTCTTC. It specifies CSVHGLAGGQNYNEQFF.

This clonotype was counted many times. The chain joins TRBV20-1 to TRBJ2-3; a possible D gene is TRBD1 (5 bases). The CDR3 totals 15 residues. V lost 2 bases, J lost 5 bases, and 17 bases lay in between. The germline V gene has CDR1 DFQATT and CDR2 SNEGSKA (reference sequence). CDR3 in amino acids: CSARPRRAAGDTQYF. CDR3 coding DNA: TGCAGTGCTAGACCTCGCAGGGCGGCTGGAGATACGCAGTATTTT.